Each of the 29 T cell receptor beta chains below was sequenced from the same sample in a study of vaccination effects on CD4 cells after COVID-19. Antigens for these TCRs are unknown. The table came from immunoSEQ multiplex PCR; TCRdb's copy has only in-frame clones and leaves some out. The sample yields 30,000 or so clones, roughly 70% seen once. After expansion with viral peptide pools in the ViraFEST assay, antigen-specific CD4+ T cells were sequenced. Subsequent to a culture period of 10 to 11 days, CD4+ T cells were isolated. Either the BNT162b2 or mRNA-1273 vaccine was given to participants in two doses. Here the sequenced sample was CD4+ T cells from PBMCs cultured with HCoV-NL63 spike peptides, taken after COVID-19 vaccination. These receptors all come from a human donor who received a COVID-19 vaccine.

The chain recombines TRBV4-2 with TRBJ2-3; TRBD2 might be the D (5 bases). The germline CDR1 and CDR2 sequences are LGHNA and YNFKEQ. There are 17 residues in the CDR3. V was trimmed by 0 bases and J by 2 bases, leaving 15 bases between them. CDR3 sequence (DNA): TGTGCCAGCAGCCAAGATTGGTTCCGTAGCGCCACAGATACGCAGTATTTT. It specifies CASSQDWFRSATDTQYF.

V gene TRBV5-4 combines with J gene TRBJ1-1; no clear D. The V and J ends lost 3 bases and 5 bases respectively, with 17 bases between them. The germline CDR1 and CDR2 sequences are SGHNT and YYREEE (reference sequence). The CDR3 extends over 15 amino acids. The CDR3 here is CASSSRTKKETEAFF. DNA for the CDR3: TGTGCCAGCAGCTCCCGGACGAAAAAGGAAACTGAAGCTTTCTTT.

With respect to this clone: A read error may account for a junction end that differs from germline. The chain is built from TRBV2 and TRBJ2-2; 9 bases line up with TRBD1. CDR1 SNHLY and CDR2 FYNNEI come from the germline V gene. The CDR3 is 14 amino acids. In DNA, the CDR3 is TGTGCCAGCAGGGGGACAGGGAACGCCGGGGAGCTGTTTTTT. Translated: CASRGTGNAGELFF.

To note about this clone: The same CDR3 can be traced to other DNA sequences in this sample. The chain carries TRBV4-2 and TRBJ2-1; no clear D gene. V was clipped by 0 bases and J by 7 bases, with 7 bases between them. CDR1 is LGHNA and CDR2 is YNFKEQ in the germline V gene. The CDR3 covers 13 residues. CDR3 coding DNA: TGTGCCAGCAGCCAAGATCCGAGTAATGAGCAGTTCTTC. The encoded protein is CASSQDPSNEQFF.

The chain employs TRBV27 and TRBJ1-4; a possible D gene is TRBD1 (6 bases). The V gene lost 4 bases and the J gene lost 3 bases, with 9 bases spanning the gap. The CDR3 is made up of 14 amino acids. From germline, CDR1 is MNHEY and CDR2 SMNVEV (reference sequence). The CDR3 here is CASSWGGPNEKLFF. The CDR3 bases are TGTGCCAGCAGTTGGGGGGGGCCTAATGAAAAACTGTTTTTT.

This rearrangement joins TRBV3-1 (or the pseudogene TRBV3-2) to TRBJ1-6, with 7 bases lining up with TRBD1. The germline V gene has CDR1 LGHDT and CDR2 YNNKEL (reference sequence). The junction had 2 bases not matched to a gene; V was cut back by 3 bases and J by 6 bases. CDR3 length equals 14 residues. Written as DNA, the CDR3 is TGTGCCAGCAGCCAGGGGACAGCTAATTCACCCCTCCACTTT. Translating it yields CASSQGTANSPLHF.

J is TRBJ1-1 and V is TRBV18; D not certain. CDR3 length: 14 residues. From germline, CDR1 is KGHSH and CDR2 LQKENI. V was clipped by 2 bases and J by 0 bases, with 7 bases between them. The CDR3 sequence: CASSPVKVNTEAFF. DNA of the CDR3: TGTGCCAGCTCACCAGTGAAGGTGAACACTGAAGCTTTCTTT.

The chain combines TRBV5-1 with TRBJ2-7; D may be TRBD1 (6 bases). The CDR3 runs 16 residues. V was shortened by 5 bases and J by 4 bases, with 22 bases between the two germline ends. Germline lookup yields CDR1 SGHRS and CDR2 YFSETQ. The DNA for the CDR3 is TGCGCCAGCAGTCTCCCTAACCACAGGGTTAGGTACGAGCAGTACTTC. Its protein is CASSLPNHRVRYEQYF.

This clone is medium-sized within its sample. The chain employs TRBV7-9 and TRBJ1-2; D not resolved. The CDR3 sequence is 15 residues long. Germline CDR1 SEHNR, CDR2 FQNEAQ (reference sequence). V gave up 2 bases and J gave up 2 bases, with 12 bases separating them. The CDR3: CASSLLQATNYGYTF. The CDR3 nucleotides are TGTGCCAGCAGCTTACTGCAGGCTACAAACTATGGCTACACCTTC.

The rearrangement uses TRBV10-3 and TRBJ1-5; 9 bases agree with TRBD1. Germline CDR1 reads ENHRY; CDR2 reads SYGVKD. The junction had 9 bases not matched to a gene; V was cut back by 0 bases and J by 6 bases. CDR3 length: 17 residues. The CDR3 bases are TGTGCCATCAGTGAGTCGGAGACAGGGGGTCGTTCTCAGCCCCAGCATTTT. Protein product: CAISESETGGRSQPQHF.

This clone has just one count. This chain's CDR3 is CASSDSLTSLRQFF. DNA of the CDR3: TGTGCCAGCAGTGACTCCCTTACTAGCTTGAGGCAGTTCTTC. The rearrangement joins TRBV6-4 to TRBJ2-1, with D possibly being TRBD2 (6 bases). The CDR3 covers 14 residues. In germline, CDR1 is MRHNA, CDR2 SNTAGT. V was pared by 0 bases and J by 12 bases, with 15 bases between.

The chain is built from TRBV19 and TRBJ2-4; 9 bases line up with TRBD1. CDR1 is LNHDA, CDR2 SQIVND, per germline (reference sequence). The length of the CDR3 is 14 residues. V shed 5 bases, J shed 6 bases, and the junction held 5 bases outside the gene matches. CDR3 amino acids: CASSDRGYGNIQYF. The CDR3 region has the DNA TGTGCCAGTAGTGACAGGGGGTACGGAAACATTCAGTACTTC.

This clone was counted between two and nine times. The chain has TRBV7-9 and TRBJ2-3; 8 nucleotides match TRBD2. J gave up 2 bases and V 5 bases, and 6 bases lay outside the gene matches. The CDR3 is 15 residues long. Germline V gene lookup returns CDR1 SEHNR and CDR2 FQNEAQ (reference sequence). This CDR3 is CASSPGLENTDTQYF. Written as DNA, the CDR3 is TGTGCCAGCAGCCCGGGACTAGAAAACACAGATACGCAGTATTTT. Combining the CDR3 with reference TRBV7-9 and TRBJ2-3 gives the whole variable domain DTGVSQNPRHKITKRGQNVTFRCDPISEHNRLYWYRQTLGQGPEFLTYFQNEAQLEKSRLLSDRFSAERPKGSFSTLEIQRTEQGDSAMYLCASSPGLENTDTQYFGPGTRLTVL.

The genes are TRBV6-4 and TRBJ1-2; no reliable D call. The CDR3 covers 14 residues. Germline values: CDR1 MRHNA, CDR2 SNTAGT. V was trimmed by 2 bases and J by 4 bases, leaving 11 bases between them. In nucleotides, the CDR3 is TGTGCCAGCAGTGACAGTAGGGCCAGCTATGGCTACACCTTC. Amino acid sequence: CASSDSRASYGYTF.

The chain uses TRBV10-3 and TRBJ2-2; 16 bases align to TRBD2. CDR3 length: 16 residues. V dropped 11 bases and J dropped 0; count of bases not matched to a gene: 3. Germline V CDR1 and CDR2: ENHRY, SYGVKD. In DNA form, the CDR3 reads TGTGCCGTGGGACTAGCGGGAGGGCCGAACACCGGGGAGCTGTTTTTT. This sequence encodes CAVGLAGGPNTGELFF.

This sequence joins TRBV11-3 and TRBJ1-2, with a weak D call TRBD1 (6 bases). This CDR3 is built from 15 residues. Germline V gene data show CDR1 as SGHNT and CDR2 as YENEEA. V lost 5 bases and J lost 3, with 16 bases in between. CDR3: CASSLITGIDYGYTF. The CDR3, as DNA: TGTGCCAGCAGCCTAATTACAGGGATTGACTATGGCTACACCTTC.

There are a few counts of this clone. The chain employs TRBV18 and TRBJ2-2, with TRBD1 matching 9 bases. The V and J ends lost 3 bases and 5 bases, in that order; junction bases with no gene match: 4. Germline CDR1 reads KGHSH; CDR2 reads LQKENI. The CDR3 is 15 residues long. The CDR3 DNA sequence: TGTGCCAGCTCACCCCGACAGGGGGGGACCGGGGAGCTGTTTTTT. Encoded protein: CASSPRQGGTGELFF.

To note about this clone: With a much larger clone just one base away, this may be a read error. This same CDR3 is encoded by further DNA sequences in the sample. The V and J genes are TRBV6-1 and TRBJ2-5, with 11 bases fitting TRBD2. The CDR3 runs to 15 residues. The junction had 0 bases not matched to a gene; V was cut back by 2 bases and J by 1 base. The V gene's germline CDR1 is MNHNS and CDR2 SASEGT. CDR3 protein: CASSELAGGQETQYF. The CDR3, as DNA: TGTGCCAGCAGTGAACTAGCGGGGGGCCAAGAGACCCAGTACTTC.

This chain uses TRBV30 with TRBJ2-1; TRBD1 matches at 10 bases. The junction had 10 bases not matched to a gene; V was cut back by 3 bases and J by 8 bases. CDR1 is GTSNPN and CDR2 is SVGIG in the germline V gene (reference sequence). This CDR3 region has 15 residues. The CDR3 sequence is CAWSPDRGRPYEQFF. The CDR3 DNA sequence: TGTGCCTGGAGCCCCGACAGGGGGCGTCCGTATGAGCAGTTCTTC.

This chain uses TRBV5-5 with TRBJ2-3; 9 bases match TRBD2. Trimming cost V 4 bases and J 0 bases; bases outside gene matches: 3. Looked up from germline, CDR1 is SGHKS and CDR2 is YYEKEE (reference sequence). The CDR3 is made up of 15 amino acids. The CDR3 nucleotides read TGTGCCAGCAGCGCGGGGGGGCCGAGCACAGATACGCAGTATTTT. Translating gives CASSAGGPSTDTQYF.

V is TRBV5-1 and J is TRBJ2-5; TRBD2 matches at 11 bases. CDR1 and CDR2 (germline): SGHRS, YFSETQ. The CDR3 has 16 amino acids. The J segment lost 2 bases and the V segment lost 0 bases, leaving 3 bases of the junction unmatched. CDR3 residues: CASSLVSSGGQETQYF. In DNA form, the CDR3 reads TGCGCCAGCAGCTTGGTGTCTAGCGGGGGGCAAGAGACCCAGTACTTC.

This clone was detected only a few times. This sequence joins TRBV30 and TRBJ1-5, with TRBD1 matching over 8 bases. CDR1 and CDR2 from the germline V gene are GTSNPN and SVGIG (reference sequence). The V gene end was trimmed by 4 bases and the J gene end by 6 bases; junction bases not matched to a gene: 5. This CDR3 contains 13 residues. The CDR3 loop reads CAWTPGGGQPQHF. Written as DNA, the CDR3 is TGTGCCTGGACCCCAGGGGGCGGTCAGCCCCAGCATTTT.

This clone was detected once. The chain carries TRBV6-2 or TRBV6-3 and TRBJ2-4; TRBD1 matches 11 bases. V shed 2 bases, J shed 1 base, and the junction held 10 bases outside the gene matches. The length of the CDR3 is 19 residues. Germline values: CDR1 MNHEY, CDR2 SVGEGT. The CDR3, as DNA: TGTGCCAGCAGTTACATCGGGACAGGGGGGGAAAGGGCCAAAAACATTCAGTACTTC. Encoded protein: CASSYIGTGGERAKNIQYF.

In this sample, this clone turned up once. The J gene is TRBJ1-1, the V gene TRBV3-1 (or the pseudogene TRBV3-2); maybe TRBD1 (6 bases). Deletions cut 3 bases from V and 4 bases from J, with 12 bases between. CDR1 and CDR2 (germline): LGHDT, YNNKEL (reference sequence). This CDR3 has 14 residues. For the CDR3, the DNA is TGTGCCAGCAGCCAGCGAGGGGGTTCCACTGAAGCTTTCTTT. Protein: CASSQRGGSTEAFF.

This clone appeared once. The CDR3 spells CASRLLTGGTGELFF. The DNA of the CDR3 is TGTGCCAGCAGACTCTTGACAGGGGGGACCGGGGAGCTGTTTTTT. The V gene is TRBV27, the J gene TRBJ2-2, with TRBD1 matching over 9 bases. The CDR3 loop spans 15 amino acids. Germline values: CDR1 MNHEY, CDR2 SMNVEV (reference sequence). Trimming took 6 bases from V and 5 from J; bases not matched to a gene: 7.

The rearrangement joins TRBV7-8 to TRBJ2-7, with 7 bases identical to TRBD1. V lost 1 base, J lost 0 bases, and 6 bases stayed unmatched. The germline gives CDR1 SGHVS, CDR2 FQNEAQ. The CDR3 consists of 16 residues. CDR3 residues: CASSLGAAGGSYEQYF. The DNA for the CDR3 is TGTGCCAGCAGCTTAGGAGCCGCAGGGGGCTCCTACGAGCAGTACTTC.

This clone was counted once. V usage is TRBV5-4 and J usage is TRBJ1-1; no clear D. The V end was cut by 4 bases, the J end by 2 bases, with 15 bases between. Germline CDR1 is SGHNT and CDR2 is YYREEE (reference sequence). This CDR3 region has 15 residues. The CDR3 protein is CASSQTLDGNTEAFF. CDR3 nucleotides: TGTGCCAGCAGCCAAACCCTGGACGGAAACACTGAAGCTTTCTTT. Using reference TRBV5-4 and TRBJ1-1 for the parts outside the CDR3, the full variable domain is ETGVTQSPTHLIKTRGQQVTLRCSSQSGHNTVSWYQQALGQGPQFIFQYYREEENGRGNFPPRFSGLQFPNYSSELNVNALELDDSALYLCASSQTLDGNTEAFFGQGTRLTVV.

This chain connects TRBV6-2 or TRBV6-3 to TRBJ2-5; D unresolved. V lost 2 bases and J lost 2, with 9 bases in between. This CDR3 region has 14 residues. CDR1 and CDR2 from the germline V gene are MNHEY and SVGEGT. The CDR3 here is CASSYEQRQETQYF. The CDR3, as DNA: TGTGCCAGCAGTTACGAGCAGAGACAAGAGACCCAGTACTTC.

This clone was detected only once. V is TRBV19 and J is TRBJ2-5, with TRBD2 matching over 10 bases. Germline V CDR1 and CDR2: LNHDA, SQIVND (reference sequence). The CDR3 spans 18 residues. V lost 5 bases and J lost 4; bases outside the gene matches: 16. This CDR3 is CASSQLFTSGGAGETQYF. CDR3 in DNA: TGTGCCAGTAGTCAGCTTTTTACAAGCGGGGGGGCCGGAGAGACCCAGTACTTC.